This entry lists 27 T cell receptor beta chains sequenced from one sample in a study of blood T cell repertoires in COVID-19. The protocol was immunoSEQ multiplex PCR, while the TCRdb copy is restricted to in-frame clones and leaves out a portion. The sample holds around 200,000 clones, less than 90% seen once. The material sequenced was PBMCs or T cells enriched from blood (not recorded which). The receptors here all came from a woman between 45 and 65 years old in a cohort exposed to, infected with or recovered from COVID-19 (not recorded which).

V is TRBV4-1 and J is TRBJ1-1; 7 bases match TRBD1. V was clipped by 7 bases and J by 2 bases; unmatched bases: 13. CDR3 length: 16 residues. Germline CDR1 is MGHRA and CDR2 is YSYEKL. The CDR3 protein is CASTTGNLGPNTEAFF. For the CDR3, the DNA is TGCGCCAGCACGACAGGGAATTTGGGCCCCAACACTGAAGCTTTCTTT.

The rearrangement links TRBV2 to TRBJ2-2, with 8 bases matching TRBD2. V was pared by 7 bases and J by 10 bases, with 5 bases of the junction left unmatched. There are 12 residues in the CDR3. Germline CDR1 SNHLY, CDR2 FYNNEI. In nucleotides, the CDR3 is TGTGCCAGCACGCGGGGGGTAGCGGAGCTGTTTTTT. Translating gives CASTRGVAELFF.

The V and J genes are TRBV4-2 and TRBJ1-1, with D unclear. There are 16 residues in the CDR3. Germline V CDR1 and CDR2: LGHNA, YNFKEQ. V gave up 0 bases and J gave up 0 bases, with 11 bases separating them. The CDR3 DNA reads TGTGCCAGCAGCCAAGATTTTAGAGGAATGAACACTGAAGCTTTCTTT. Encoded protein: CASSQDFRGMNTEAFF.

The chain combines TRBV4-3 with TRBJ1-1, with a possible D match to TRBD1 (5 bases). The CDR3 sequence is 17 residues long. Looked up from germline, CDR1 is LGHNA and CDR2 is YSLEER. V was shortened by 0 bases and J by 1 base, with 15 bases between the two germline ends. CDR3 sequence: CASSQDHAGLRNTEAFF. CDR3 DNA sequence: TGCGCCAGCAGCCAAGATCACGCGGGACTGAGGAACACTGAAGCTTTCTTT.

The gene calls are TRBV6-6 and TRBJ2-3; a possible D gene is TRBD2 (5 bases). This CDR3 has 14 residues. Germline V gives CDR1 MNHNY, CDR2 SVGAGI (reference sequence). V lost 5 bases and J 9 bases, leaving 18 bases between the germline ends. The CDR3 nucleotides are TGTGCCAGCAGTAACGTTCGGGGAACAGCCACGCAGTATTTT. Translated: CASSNVRGTATQYF.

This clone has more than one count but fewer than ten. The rearrangement uses TRBV21-1 and TRBJ1-5; the table assigns TRBD1, which was not confirmed against the DNA. TRBV21-1 is listed as a pseudogene. The CDR3 extends over 17 amino acids. CDR3 region: CASSKAGHRGSNQPQHF. The CDR3 DNA reads as TGTGCCAGCAGCAAAGCGGGACACAGGGGGAGCAATCAGCCCCAGCATTTT.

The chain couples TRBV9 to TRBJ2-7, with 7 nucleotides matching TRBD1. The germline gives CDR1 SGDLS, CDR2 YYNGEE. The ends lost 3 bases at V and 3 bases at J; junction bases unmatched: 6. The CDR3 is 14 residues long. CDR3 sequence reads: CASSARTGLYEQYF. CDR3 sequence (DNA): TGTGCCAGCAGCGCTAGGACAGGACTCTACGAGCAGTACTTC.

The chain is built from TRBV4-1 and TRBJ1-2, with D maybe TRBD1 (6 bases). CDR1 MGHRA and CDR2 YSYEKL come from the germline V gene. Trimming took 3 bases from V and 8 from J, leaving 22 bases between them. The CDR3 extends over 16 amino acids. CDR3 DNA sequence: TGCGCCAGCAGCCAGCCGGGACACACTCCTTTTCTCGGCTACACCTTC. Protein: CASSQPGHTPFLGYTF.

V is TRBV7-2 and J is TRBJ2-5, with 8 nucleotides matching TRBD2. Germline lookup yields CDR1 SGHTA and CDR2 FQGNSA. The CDR3 is 14 residues long. The V gene end was trimmed by 5 bases and the J gene end by 5 bases; junction bases not matched to a gene: 7. CDR3 in DNA: TGTGCCAGCAGCCTTCAGCGGGGGCGGGAGACCCAGTACTTC. It is translated as CASSLQRGRETQYF. The variable domain in full, completed from reference TRBV7-2 and TRBJ2-5, reads GAGVSQSPSNKVTEKGKDVELRCDPISGHTALYWYRQSLGQGLEFLIYFQGNSAPDKSGLPSDRFSAERTGGSVSTLTIQRTQQEDSAVYLCASSLQRGRETQYFGPGTRLLVL.

The rearrangement joins TRBV5-1 to TRBJ1-6, with 8 bases fitting TRBD1. Germline V gene lookup returns CDR1 SGHRS and CDR2 YFSETQ. The CDR3 loop spans 17 amino acids. After removal of 0 bases from V and 0 bases from J, the junction contained 2 bases not matched to a gene. The CDR3: CASSLATGGSYNSPLHF. The CDR3 DNA follows: TGCGCCAGCAGCTTGGCCACAGGGGGCTCCTATAATTCACCCCTCCACTTT. Variable domain in full (rest from reference TRBV5-1 and TRBJ1-6): KAGVTQTPRYLIKTRGQQVTLSCSPISGHRSVSWYQQTPGQGLQFLFEYFSETQRNKGNFPGRFSGRQFSNSRSEMNVSTLELGDSALYLCASSLATGGSYNSPLHFGNGTRLTVT.

This CDR3 is CASSYTAEYSNYGYTF. In DNA, the CDR3 is TGTGCCAGCAGTTACACAGCGGAGTACTCTAACTATGGCTACACCTTC. The V gene is TRBV6-5, the J gene TRBJ1-2; no firm D call. The CDR3 consists of 16 residues. V lost 2 bases to trimming and J lost 0 bases, with 13 bases between them. Germline assignment: CDR1 MNHEY and CDR2 SVGAGI.

This sequence joins TRBV19 and TRBJ2-3; 9 nucleotides line up with TRBD2. This CDR3 has 17 amino acids. V was clipped by 3 bases and J by 4 bases; unmatched bases: 11. From germline, CDR1 is LNHDA and CDR2 SQIVND (reference sequence). As DNA, the CDR3 is TGTGCCAGTAGTATGAGATTGTCGCGGGGGGGGCCAGATACGCAGTATTTT. Translated, it gives CASSMRLSRGGPDTQYF.

The chain links TRBV29-1 to TRBJ1-1; 8 positions match TRBD1. The length of the CDR3 is 13 residues. Germline lookup yields CDR1 SQVTM and CDR2 ANQGSEA. The CDR3, as DNA: TGCAGGGCTACTGGACAGGGAGGCACTGAAGCTTTCTTT. Protein product: CRATGQGGTEAFF.

The chain has TRBV19 and TRBJ2-1; 10 nucleotides agree with TRBD1. Germline CDR1 and CDR2: LNHDA and SQIVND (reference sequence). Unmatched junction bases numbered 4, after V lost 4 bases and J lost 4 bases. This CDR3 has 15 amino acids. CDR3 region: CASSKGTGVYNEQFF. In nucleotides, the CDR3 is TGTGCCAGTAGTAAGGGGACAGGGGTTTACAATGAGCAGTTCTTC.

This CDR3 is CATQTDGSINQPQHF. In DNA form, the CDR3 reads TGCGCCACCCAGACAGACGGTTCCATCAATCAGCCCCAGCATTTT. The V call is TRBV10-2, the J call TRBJ1-5; TRBD1 might be the D (5 bases). Germline V gene sequence: CDR1 WSHSY, CDR2 SAAADI. With 10 bases removed from V and 3 bases from J, the gap between germline ends came to 19 bases. The CDR3 loop spans 15 amino acids.

The rearrangement links TRBV7-9 to TRBJ1-2; possibly TRBD1 for D (5 bases). The CDR3 runs 13 residues. Trimming cost V 4 bases and J 7 bases, with 13 bases left between them. The germline V gene encodes CDR1 SEHNR and CDR2 FQNEAQ (reference sequence). The CDR3 sequence is CASSSSQGLGYTF. Here the CDR3 DNA reads TGTGCCAGCAGCTCATCGCAGGGACTTGGCTACACCTTC.

The V and J genes are TRBV5-1 and TRBJ1-4, with 7 bases aligning to TRBD1. CDR1 is SGHRS and CDR2 is YFSETQ in the germline V gene. V lost 3 bases, J lost 4 bases, and 3 bases stayed unmatched. The CDR3 has 14 residues. DNA for the CDR3: TGCGCCAGCAGCTCCGGGACAGTTAATGAAAAACTGTTTTTT. Encoded protein: CASSSGTVNEKLFF.

This clone appeared a single time. CDR3 in DNA: TGTGCCAGCAGCTCCCGACAGGGGAACTATGGCTACACCTTC. Protein: CASSSRQGNYGYTF. The V and J genes are TRBV13 and TRBJ1-2; 8 positions agree with TRBD1. V shed 4 bases and J 2 bases; nucleotides not matched to a gene: 3. The CDR3 is 14 residues long. The V gene's germline CDR1 is PRHDT and CDR2 FYEKMQ (reference sequence).

The chain combines TRBV5-4 with TRBJ1-2, with D hard to call. Trimming pared 2 bases from V and 4 bases from J, leaving 21 bases between. CDR3 length: 17 residues. Germline V gene lookup returns CDR1 SGHNT and CDR2 YYREEE (reference sequence). The CDR3 here is CASSLGWSRAQPYGYTF. The CDR3 DNA follows: TGTGCCAGCAGCTTAGGATGGTCGAGGGCCCAGCCCTATGGCTACACCTTC.

The chain joins TRBV7-2 to TRBJ1-2, with D possibly matching TRBD1 (5 bases). V was cut by 0 bases and J by 7 bases, with 15 bases left in between. Per germline, CDR1 SGHTA and CDR2 FQGNSA. The CDR3 is 15 residues long. CDR3 protein: CASSLAPEGVGGYTF. For the CDR3, the DNA is TGTGCCAGCAGCTTAGCGCCTGAAGGGGTGGGTGGCTACACCTTC.

This clone was detected once. The rearrangement links TRBV7-2 to TRBJ1-2, with 9 bases aligning to TRBD1. Germline V gene sequence: CDR1 SGHTA, CDR2 FQGNSA. Trimming cost V 5 bases and J 10 bases; bases outside gene matches: 11. This CDR3 contains 14 residues. CDR3 DNA sequence: TGTGCCAGCAGCACTAGTGGGGGACAGGGTGACTACACCTTC. Protein: CASSTSGGQGDYTF.

J is TRBJ1-5 and V is TRBV5-6; D call uncertain. Germline CDR1 reads SGHDT; CDR2 reads YYEEEE. The CDR3 consists of 15 residues. Trimming took 0 bases from V and 0 from J, leaving 7 bases between them. The CDR3 DNA sequence: TGTGCCAGCAGCTTGGGCGGCTATAGCAATCAGCCCCAGCATTTT. Translated: CASSLGGYSNQPQHF.

The chain employs TRBV6-6 and TRBJ2-6, with D possibly being TRBD2 (7 bases). CDR1 MNHNY and CDR2 SVGAGI come from the germline V gene (reference sequence). V was trimmed by 2 bases and J by 4 bases, leaving 12 bases between them. The CDR3 consists of 16 residues. Here the CDR3 reads CASSYNRGAGANVLTF. Written as DNA, the CDR3 is TGTGCCAGCAGTTACAATCGGGGGGCAGGGGCCAACGTCCTGACTTTC.

The chain uses TRBV7-2 and TRBJ2-1; 9 bases match TRBD1. The germline V gene encodes CDR1 SGHTA and CDR2 FQGNSA. Germline trimming cut 5 bases from V and 6 bases from J; bases unmatched to any gene: 2. The CDR3 covers 13 residues. The CDR3 protein is CASSRDRVNEQFF. CDR3 nucleotide sequence: TGTGCCAGCAGCCGGGACAGGGTCAATGAGCAGTTCTTC.

The V and J genes are TRBV6-2 or TRBV6-3 and TRBJ2-1, with 7 nucleotides matching TRBD2. The CDR3 is 12 amino acids. CDR1 MNHEY and CDR2 SVGEGT come from the germline V gene. J was trimmed by 10 bases and V by 0 bases; bases with no gene match: 0. CDR3 nucleotide sequence: TGTGCCAGCAGTTACTCGCGGGGGGAGCAGTTCTTC. This translates into CASSYSRGEQFF.

This rearrangement joins TRBV30 to TRBJ1-6; D not certain. The V gene lost 2 bases and the J gene lost 7 bases, with 12 bases spanning the gap. Per the germline V gene, CDR1 is GTSNPN and CDR2 is SVGIG (reference sequence). The CDR3 spans 14 residues. Written as DNA, the CDR3 is TGTGCCTGGAGTTGGCGGGCGGTAAATTCACCCCTCCACTTT. The encoded protein is CAWSWRAVNSPLHF.

The chain combines TRBV12-5 with TRBJ2-1; tentatively, D is TRBD1 (5 bases). Deletions cut 1 base from V and 8 bases from J, with 21 bases between. Germline V gene sequence: CDR1 LGHNT, CDR2 FRNRAP. This CDR3 spans 17 amino acids. CDR3 residues: CASGLELFAQDFDEQFF. The CDR3 coding sequence is TGTGCTAGTGGTTTGGAATTATTCGCACAGGATTTCGATGAGCAGTTCTTC.